Below, 25 T cell receptor beta chains from the same sample are listed, as sequenced in a study of T cell clonotyping in hematopoietic cell transplantation (dated by TCRdb to about 2021). The library came from the immunoSEQ multiplex PCR assay. What TCRdb holds here is the immuneACCESS table cut down to in-frame rearrangements. Part of the clones is not present; checked against another copy, under half of the missing clones reflect an unresolved V gene, and the others are unexplained. The sample yields 13,000 to 15,000 clones; approximately 97% were counted once. About 4.4% of the sample goes to the ten largest clones. The time point label of this sample denotes: 30 days after allo-HCT. The sequencing here drew on peripheral blood mononuclear cells, taken 30 days after allogeneic stem cell transplant. The receptors were sampled from a female patient in her 50s who had an allogeneic stem cell transplant from an unrelated donor, so T cells may come from the graft donor. Some clones in this sample may be carry-over from other donors' samples.

V gene TRBV10-1 combines with J gene TRBJ1-6; no clear D. Germline V gene sequence: CDR1 WNHNN, CDR2 SYGVQD (reference sequence). The CDR3 consists of 14 residues. V was trimmed by 4 bases and J by 4 bases, leaving 8 bases between them. CDR3 sequence: CASSAGGYNSPLHF. CDR3 coding DNA: TGCGCCAGCAGTGCGGGCGGTTATAATTCACCCCTCCACTTT.

This chain joins TRBV4-1 and TRBJ1-5, with D perhaps matching TRBD1 (5 bases). With 3 bases removed from V and 7 bases from J, the gap between germline ends came to 19 bases. Germline V gene lookup returns CDR1 MGHRA and CDR2 YSYEKL. The CDR3 is made up of 16 amino acids. The CDR3 reads CASSHSGRRAGQPQHF. In nucleotides, the CDR3 is TGCGCCAGCAGCCATTCGGGACGCCGGGCAGGGCAGCCCCAGCATTTT.

The chain recombines TRBV11-2 with TRBJ2-3; D is uncertain. CDR1 and CDR2 (germline): SGHAT, FQNNGV. Between the trimmed V and J ends, which lost 5 bases and 2 bases, there was a span of 5 bases. The CDR3 extends over 12 amino acids. The CDR3 sequence is CASSLYTDTQYF. The CDR3 DNA is TGTGCCAGCAGCCTTTACACAGATACGCAGTATTTT.

This chain joins TRBV4-2 and TRBJ1-4, with 7 bases aligning to TRBD1. In germline, CDR1 is LGHNA, CDR2 YNFKEQ. The CDR3 is 14 amino acids. Germline trimming cut 6 bases from V and 1 base from J; bases unmatched to any gene: 2. CDR3 amino acids: CASSYRGTNEKLFF. In DNA form, the CDR3 reads TGTGCCAGCAGTTACAGGGGAACTAATGAAAAACTGTTTTTT.

V gene TRBV29-1 combines with J gene TRBJ1-2; D unclear. Germline V gene lookup returns CDR1 SQVTM and CDR2 ANQGSEA. The CDR3 is made up of 11 amino acids. V lost 6 bases and J lost 7, with 12 bases in between. In DNA, the CDR3 is TGCAGCGTCGCCTCAATGGGTGGCTACACCTTC. Encoded protein: CSVASMGGYTF.

The chain recombines TRBV6-1 with TRBJ1-2; unclear D gene. V lost 2 bases to trimming and J lost 4 bases, with 20 bases between them. This CDR3 has 17 amino acids. Per the germline V gene, CDR1 is MNHNS and CDR2 is SASEGT. The CDR3 protein is CASSESLSNFRGYGYTF. The CDR3 DNA is TGTGCCAGCAGTGAATCCCTTTCCAATTTCCGGGGCTATGGCTACACCTTC.

This clone showed up just once. The rearrangement links TRBV7-3 to TRBJ1-2; 11 nucleotides agree with TRBD1. CDR1 and CDR2 (germline): SGHTA, FQGTGA. The CDR3 spans 15 residues. Trimming cost V 6 bases and J 5 bases; bases outside gene matches: 8. CDR3: CASSRDRGAQYGYTF. The CDR3 bases are TGTGCCAGCAGTCGGGACAGGGGGGCTCAATATGGCTACACCTTC.

The rearrangement links TRBV6-1 to TRBJ2-1, with a tentative D call TRBD2 (6 bases). V lost 6 bases and J lost 5, with 11 bases in between. The germline gives CDR1 MNHNS, CDR2 SASEGT. The CDR3 has 13 amino acids. The DNA for the CDR3 is TGTGCCAGCAGGCCCCGCGGGGACAATGAGCAGTTCTTC. It specifies CASRPRGDNEQFF.

The V gene is TRBV7-9, the J gene TRBJ2-7; 10 nucleotides align to TRBD2. Germline V lookup: CDR1 SEHNR, CDR2 FQNEAQ (reference sequence). The V and J ends lost 5 bases and 5 bases, in that order; junction bases with no gene match: 12. This CDR3 is 16 amino acids long. The CDR3 is CASSPRLSGGAHEQYF. CDR3 nucleotides: TGTGCCAGCAGCCCCCGGCTGAGCGGGGGGGCCCACGAGCAGTACTTC.

The rearrangement links TRBV7-6 to TRBJ2-3; TRBD2 might be the D (5 bases). The CDR3 is 18 amino acids. V was cut by 2 bases and J by 4 bases, with 22 bases left in between. CDR1 and CDR2 (germline): SGHVS, FNYEAQ. DNA for the CDR3: TGTGCCAGCAGCTTATCACCTTTGGTCGGGAAAGCTTCAGATACGCAGTATTTT. Encoded protein: CASSLSPLVGKASDTQYF.

The chain uses TRBV29-1 and TRBJ1-2; D is unresolved. CDR3 length: 12 amino acids. Germline V gene sequence: CDR1 SQVTM, CDR2 ANQGSEA. V was shortened by 7 bases and J by 0 bases, with 9 bases between the two germline ends. The CDR3 nucleotides read TGCAGCGCCTCATCTGCTAACTATGGCTACACCTTC. It specifies CSASSANYGYTF.

The chain is built from TRBV4-2 and TRBJ1-2, with a possible D match to TRBD1 (6 bases). Trimming took off 6 bases at V and 2 bases at J, with 13 bases between the two ends. The CDR3 has 14 amino acids. The germline V gene has CDR1 LGHNA and CDR2 YNFKEQ. The CDR3 DNA is TGTGCCAGCAGTACCCAACAGGGCAACTATGGCTACACCTTC. Translated: CASSTQQGNYGYTF.

The chain carries TRBV5-8 and TRBJ1-2; D gene uncertain. The CDR3 has 12 residues. Germline V gene sequence: CDR1 SGHTS, CDR2 YDEGEE. V was shortened by 3 bases and J by 4 bases, with 7 bases between the two germline ends. The CDR3, as DNA: TGTGCCAGCAGCTCCGGCGGCTATGGCTACACCTTC. Amino acid sequence: CASSSGGYGYTF.

The V and J genes are TRBV30 and TRBJ2-3; no reliable D call. This CDR3 spans 11 amino acids. CDR1 and CDR2 (germline): GTSNPN, SVGIG (reference sequence). V gave up 4 bases and J gave up 4 bases, with 6 bases separating them. The DNA for the CDR3 is TGTGCCTGGATTGAGGCAGATACGCAGTATTTT. Amino acids: CAWIEADTQYF.

The J gene is TRBJ2-7, the V gene TRBV30; 8 bases match TRBD2. J lost 6 bases, V lost 5 bases, and 12 bases had no gene match. Germline V gene data show CDR1 as GTSNPN and CDR2 as SVGIG (reference sequence). The CDR3 is 14 residues long. DNA for the CDR3: TGTGCCTGGTATAGCGGGAAGGGGTTGGGCGAGCAGTACTTC. It encodes CAWYSGKGLGEQYF.

The CDR3 DNA reads TGTGCCAGCAGCGTTTCTGGGACGAAAGAGACCCAGTACTTC. Its protein is CASSVSGTKETQYF. This chain links TRBV9 with TRBJ2-5, with D perhaps matching TRBD1 or TRBD2 (5 bases each). The ends were cut back, 2 bases at V and 3 bases at J, with 11 bases in the middle. Germline CDR1 and CDR2: SGDLS and YYNGEE. The CDR3 has 14 amino acids.

The V call is TRBV27, the J call TRBJ2-1; 12 bases line up with TRBD2. The germline V gene has CDR1 MNHEY and CDR2 SMNVEV (reference sequence). CDR3 length: 15 residues. V was clipped by 3 bases and J by 8 bases; unmatched bases: 5. CDR3 DNA sequence: TGTGCCAGCAGTTTGATACTAGCGGGAGGTTATGAGCAGTTCTTC. Translating gives CASSLILAGGYEQFF.

The chain uses TRBV2 and TRBJ2-1; D possibly corresponds to TRBD1 (6 bases). The CDR3 is 17 amino acids. Germline values: CDR1 SNHLY, CDR2 FYNNEI. Trimming cost V 4 bases and J 0 bases, with 16 bases left between them. CDR3 in DNA: TGTGCCAGCAGTGTAAGTTGGGGGACAAGCTCCTACAATGAGCAGTTCTTC. The encoded protein is CASSVSWGTSSYNEQFF.

The chain couples TRBV7-3 to TRBJ2-1; 7 nucleotides agree with TRBD2. V gave up 0 bases and J gave up 6 bases; unmatched junction bases: 11. The V gene's germline CDR1 is SGHTA and CDR2 FQGTGA. This CDR3 is 17 amino acids long. The CDR3 nucleotides are TGTGCCAGCAGCTTAACGACGGCTAGCGGCCTAGTCAATGAGCAGTTCTTC. It is translated as CASSLTTASGLVNEQFF.

The chain uses TRBV11-2 and TRBJ2-5; 7 positions agree with TRBD2. This CDR3 comprises 16 residues. The V segment lost 4 bases and the J segment 3 bases; nucleotides outside the gene matches: 11. The V gene's germline CDR1 is SGHAT and CDR2 FQNNGV. The CDR3 DNA reads TGTGCCAGCAGCTACTGGCCGGGCGGGACTAAAGAGACCCAGTACTTC. Its protein product is CASSYWPGGTKETQYF.

The CDR3 DNA reads as TGCGCCAGCAGCCAAGATTTTGCAGCCGCTAACTATGGCTACACCTTC. The encoded protein is CASSQDFAAANYGYTF. This rearrangement joins TRBV4-1 to TRBJ1-2, with D unclear. Trimming took off 0 bases at V and 0 bases at J, with 11 bases between the two ends. Looked up from germline, CDR1 is MGHRA and CDR2 is YSYEKL. CDR3 size: 16 residues.

CDR3 DNA sequence: TGTGCCAGCAGCGGGAACCCCGGGACACTAACCTACGAGCAGTACTTC. As protein: CASSGNPGTLTYEQYF. The chain employs TRBV9 and TRBJ2-7, with D perhaps TRBD1 (6 bases). Germline lookup yields CDR1 SGDLS and CDR2 YYNGEE. Trimming cost V 3 bases and J 2 bases, with 18 bases left between them. This CDR3 comprises 16 residues.

V gene TRBV19 combines with J gene TRBJ2-4; 11 nucleotides agree with TRBD1. The CDR3 has 12 residues. The V segment lost 10 bases and the J segment 7 bases; nucleotides outside the gene matches: 3. In germline, CDR1 is LNHDA, CDR2 SQIVND (reference sequence). The CDR3 sequence: CATRDRGNIQYF. The CDR3 DNA sequence: TGTGCCACCAGGGACAGGGGGAACATTCAGTACTTC.

The chain is built from TRBV25-1 and TRBJ1-5; D perhaps matches TRBD1 (6 bases). The CDR3 covers 15 residues. In germline, CDR1 is MGHDK, CDR2 SYGVNS. Deletions cut 3 bases from V and 0 bases from J, with 9 bases between. CDR3 region: CASSEGGPSNQPQHF. CDR3 DNA sequence: TGTGCCAGCAGTGAGGGGGGCCCTAGCAATCAGCCCCAGCATTTT.

This chain connects TRBV5-1 to TRBJ2-6; D not resolved. V lost 5 bases, J lost 1 base, and 25 bases lay in between. The CDR3 runs to 20 residues. Per the germline V gene, CDR1 is SGHRS and CDR2 is YFSETQ. The CDR3 spells CASRGQRAKDRVSGANVLTF. The CDR3 DNA sequence: TGCGCCAGCAGAGGGCAGCGCGCGAAAGATCGAGTGTCTGGGGCCAACGTCCTGACTTTC.